The 27 T cell receptor beta chains listed next were all sequenced from one sample in a study of shared clonotypes between healthy human individuals. The data were produced by immunoSEQ multiplex PCR, yet TCRdb's version contains in-frame clones alone and is incomplete. The table shows about 680,000 clones, with under 95% occurring only once. CD45RO-negative, CCR7-positively selected cells formed the naive CD8 fraction, excluding terminally differentiated effector memory CD45RA+ cells. Material: naive CD8+ T cells sorted from blood. Every receptor here comes from a man aged 30 to 45 in good health.

The chain carries TRBV10-3 and TRBJ1-2; D might be TRBD1 (6 bases). Trimming stripped 6 bases from V and 2 bases from J, with 10 bases between. The CDR3 has 13 residues. Looked up from germline, CDR1 is ENHRY and CDR2 is SYGVKD. The CDR3 region is CAISLDRNYGYTF. CDR3 DNA: TGTGCCATCAGCCTTGACAGGAACTATGGCTACACCTTC.

This CDR3 is CASSLYNGYEQYF. CDR3 DNA sequence: TGTGCCAGCAGCTTGTATAACGGCTACGAGCAGTACTTC. V gene TRBV5-6 combines with J gene TRBJ2-7, with no clear D. There are 13 residues in the CDR3. Germline V lookup: CDR1 SGHDT, CDR2 YYEEEE. Deletions cut 1 base from V and 3 bases from J, with 8 bases between.

As concerns this clone: Other nucleotide sequences in the sample specify the same CDR3. This rearrangement joins TRBV6-5 to TRBJ1-1; TRBD1 matches 7 bases. Trimming cost V 1 base and J 0 bases; bases outside gene matches: 2. The CDR3 loop spans 15 amino acids. Looked up from germline, CDR1 is MNHEY and CDR2 is SVGAGI. CDR3 sequence (DNA): TGTGCCAGCAGTTACTACAGGGGTTTGAACACTGAAGCTTTCTTT. Encoded protein: CASSYYRGLNTEAFF.

The rearrangement joins TRBV6-1 to TRBJ1-5; 9 nucleotides match TRBD1. The germline gives CDR1 MNHNS, CDR2 SASEGT. The CDR3 spans 17 residues. The junction had 8 bases not matched to a gene; V was cut back by 2 bases and J by 3 bases. The CDR3 coding sequence is TGTGCCAGCAGTGAACGAAAAGGGACAGGGTTCAATCAGCCCCAGCATTTT. It translates to CASSERKGTGFNQPQHF.

As regards this clone: This CDR3 is also generated by other DNA sequences in the sample. The V gene is TRBV27, the J gene TRBJ2-7; D perhaps matches TRBD2 (6 bases). The CDR3 covers 11 residues. Germline V CDR1 and CDR2: MNHEY, SMNVEV (reference sequence). Deletions cut 6 bases from V and 3 bases from J, with 6 bases between. This CDR3 is CASREGYEQYF. Written as DNA, the CDR3 is TGTGCCAGCAGGGAGGGCTACGAGCAGTACTTC.

The chain joins TRBV19 to TRBJ1-1; TRBD1 agrees at 7 bases. The germline CDR1 and CDR2 sequences are LNHDA and SQIVND (reference sequence). Trimming at V came to 1 base and at J to 3 bases, leaving 11 bases not matched to a gene. This CDR3 comprises 17 residues. The CDR3 region has the DNA TGTGCCAGTAGTATAGGGAACAGGGGTATACTAGACACTGAAGCTTTCTTT. It translates to CASSIGNRGILDTEAFF.

The chain combines TRBV4-2 with TRBJ2-5; 8 nucleotides agree with TRBD2. The junction had 12 bases not matched to a gene; V was cut back by 0 bases and J by 3 bases. Germline V gene sequence: CDR1 LGHNA, CDR2 YNFKEQ. The CDR3 consists of 18 residues. CDR3 region: CASSQDSPWTGGEETQYF. DNA of the CDR3: TGTGCCAGCAGCCAAGATTCGCCTTGGACGGGAGGGGAAGAGACCCAGTACTTC.

In this sample, this clone turned up once. The V gene is TRBV7-6, the J gene TRBJ2-1, with 15 bases identical to TRBD2. The CDR3 is 18 amino acids. Trimming took 4 bases from V and 6 from J; bases not matched to a gene: 10. CDR1 is SGHVS and CDR2 is FNYEAQ in the germline V gene. The CDR3 reads CASSWGGLAGGPINEQFF. CDR3 in DNA: TGTGCCAGCAGCTGGGGAGGACTAGCGGGAGGGCCGATCAATGAGCAGTTCTTC.

The genes are TRBV5-6 and TRBJ1-1; D remains ambiguous. CDR3 length: 13 residues. Trimming removed 0 bases from V and 0 bases from J, with 3 bases in between. In germline, CDR1 is SGHDT, CDR2 YYEEEE. DNA of the CDR3: TGTGCCAGCAGCTTGGAACTGAACACTGAAGCTTTCTTT. Amino acid sequence: CASSLELNTEAFF.

This clone was seen only once. Other DNA sequences in the same sample also yield this CDR3. The V and J genes are TRBV9 and TRBJ1-2; D gene uncertain. The CDR3 consists of 10 residues. Germline loops: CDR1 SGDLS, CDR2 YYNGEE. Trimming took off 5 bases at V and 4 bases at J, with 3 bases between the two ends. CDR3 coding DNA: TGTGCCAGCAGTGGCTATGGCTACACCTTC. This sequence encodes CASSGYGYTF.

The rearrangement uses TRBV15 and TRBJ2-7; 10 bases are a match to TRBD2. The CDR3 is 15 residues long. Germline CDR1 is LNHNV and CDR2 is YYDKDF (reference sequence). The V gene end was trimmed by 1 base and the J gene end by 1 base; junction bases not matched to a gene: 1. CDR3 bases: TGTGCCACCAGCAGAGTACTAGCGGGATCCTACGAGCAGTACTTC. This codes for CATSRVLAGSYEQYF.

This chain joins TRBV7-9 and TRBJ2-3; 9 bases are a match to TRBD2. In germline, CDR1 is SEHNR, CDR2 FQNEAQ (reference sequence). The CDR3 consists of 15 residues. Trimming cost V 1 base and J 7 bases; bases outside gene matches: 6. Here the CDR3 reads CASSLEGGRANTQYF. Written as DNA, the CDR3 is TGTGCCAGCAGCTTAGAAGGCGGGAGGGCAAATACGCAGTATTTT.

This sequence joins TRBV5-1 and TRBJ2-7, with D perhaps TRBD2 (6 bases). CDR3 length: 13 amino acids. V was trimmed by 7 bases and J by 1 base, leaving 12 bases between them. CDR1 is SGHRS, CDR2 YFSETQ, per germline. In DNA form, the CDR3 reads TGCGCCAGCCGGAGGGACGGGTCCTACGAGCAGTACTTC. Residues: CASRRDGSYEQYF.

The V call is TRBV9, the J call TRBJ2-3, with 7 bases that match TRBD1. The V gene's germline CDR1 is SGDLS and CDR2 YYNGEE. After removal of 3 bases from V and 1 base from J, the junction contained 8 bases not matched to a gene. The CDR3 consists of 16 residues. CDR3 sequence (DNA): TGTGCCAGCAGCGCCCGTACAGGGGCTGGCACAGATACGCAGTATTTT. Translating it yields CASSARTGAGTDTQYF.

This clone was seen a single time. The chain is built from TRBV11-2 and TRBJ2-2; perhaps TRBD2 as D (6 bases). This CDR3 region has 13 residues. V lost 10 bases and J 3 bases, leaving 12 bases between the germline ends. Germline CDR1 reads SGHAT; CDR2 reads FQNNGV. The chain's CDR3 is CAIASDYTGELFF. In DNA, the CDR3 is TGTGCCATCGCTAGCGATTACACCGGGGAGCTGTTTTTT.

The rearrangement joins TRBV4-1 to TRBJ2-1; D gene unclear. The CDR3 consists of 12 residues. Germline-derived CDR1 and CDR2 are MGHRA and YSYEKL. V lost 0 bases to trimming and J lost 16 bases, with 13 bases between them. The CDR3 sequence is CASSQDTALPFF. In DNA form, the CDR3 reads TGCGCCAGCAGCCAAGATACGGCACTCCCCTTCTTC.

V gene TRBV4-2 combines with J gene TRBJ2-7; 9 nucleotides align to TRBD2. The CDR3 covers 16 residues. Trimming took 0 bases from V and 4 from J; bases not matched to a gene: 7. The germline CDR1 and CDR2 sequences are LGHNA and YNFKEQ. The CDR3 nucleotides are TGTGCCAGCAGCCAAGAGACTAGCGGAGGACGTTACGAGCAGTACTTC. Its protein is CASSQETSGGRYEQYF.

The CDR3 nucleotides are TGTGCCAGCAGCTCGTCGGTGGGGACTTACAATGAGCAGTTCTTC. It translates to CASSSSVGTYNEQFF. This chain joins TRBV7-6 and TRBJ2-1; D perhaps matches TRBD2 (6 bases). V gave up 4 bases and J gave up 4 bases, with 14 bases separating them. The CDR3 loop spans 15 amino acids. Germline V gene sequence: CDR1 SGHVS, CDR2 FNYEAQ.

The chain links TRBV7-9 to TRBJ1-3; D is undetermined. V was clipped by 4 bases and J by 8 bases, with 12 bases between them. The CDR3 spans 13 residues. Per germline, CDR1 SEHNR and CDR2 FQNEAQ (reference sequence). CDR3 loop: CASSSTRLDTIYF. CDR3 nucleotide sequence: TGTGCCAGCAGCTCTACTCGACTTGACACCATATATTTT.

This chain connects TRBV27 to TRBJ2-7; tentatively, D is TRBD1 (6 bases). This CDR3 spans 15 amino acids. In germline, CDR1 is MNHEY, CDR2 SMNVEV (reference sequence). With 5 bases removed from V and 2 bases from J, the gap between germline ends came to 16 bases. The DNA of the CDR3 is TGTGCCAGCAGTCCCAGGGGCTCACAGACCTACGAGCAGTACTTC. Residues: CASSPRGSQTYEQYF.

The chain uses TRBV7-3 and TRBJ2-3; no definite D call. Germline V CDR1 and CDR2: SGHTA, FQGTGA. Trimming shortened V by 3 bases and J by 0 bases, and 13 bases separated the two germline ends. CDR3 length: 16 amino acids. The CDR3 reads CASSFVTDTSTDTQYF. The DNA for the CDR3 is TGTGCCAGCAGCTTCGTGACTGATACTAGCACAGATACGCAGTATTTT.

The chain combines TRBV27 with TRBJ2-2; TRBD2 matches 12 bases. J was trimmed by 6 bases and V by 5 bases; bases with no gene match: 13. This CDR3 comprises 18 residues. Germline lookup yields CDR1 MNHEY and CDR2 SMNVEV (reference sequence). The CDR3 is CASSGGGPSGRASGELFF. CDR3 sequence (DNA): TGTGCCAGCAGTGGAGGAGGGCCTAGCGGGAGGGCCTCCGGGGAGCTGTTTTTT.

The gene calls are TRBV7-9 and TRBJ1-1; D might be TRBD1 (5 bases). This CDR3 has 17 amino acids. Trimming shortened V by 4 bases and J by 7 bases, and 25 bases separated the two germline ends. Germline V gives CDR1 SEHNR, CDR2 FQNEAQ (reference sequence). The DNA for the CDR3 is TGTGCCAGCAGCTCAACGACGAGGGGAAGGGAGGATAATGAAGCTTTCTTT. It is translated as CASSSTTRGREDNEAFF.

This clone was seen only once. The V and J genes are TRBV30 and TRBJ1-2; 9 positions agree with TRBD1. This CDR3 contains 15 residues. V was clipped by 7 bases and J by 5 bases; unmatched bases: 14. Per the germline V gene, CDR1 is GTSNPN and CDR2 is SVGIG (reference sequence). Written as DNA, the CDR3 is TGTGCCTCCTGGCCGGGACAGGGTGTTGGGTATGGCTACACCTTC. This translates into CASWPGQGVGYGYTF. Full variable domain (outside the CDR3, taken from reference TRBV30 and TRBJ1-2): SQTIHQWPATLVQPVGSPLSLECTVEGTSNPNLYWYRQAAGRGLQLLFYSVGIGQISSEVPQNLSASRPQDRQFILSSKKLLLSDSGFYLCASWPGQGVGYGYTFGSGTRLTVV.

The chain is built from TRBV19 and TRBJ1-2; tentatively, D is TRBD1 (5 bases). Germline V gene lookup returns CDR1 LNHDA and CDR2 SQIVND (reference sequence). The ends were cut back, 8 bases at V and 6 bases at J, with 10 bases in the middle. There are 11 residues in the CDR3. CDR3 sequence: CASGRGDGYTF. The CDR3 bases are TGTGCCAGTGGTAGGGGCGATGGCTACACCTTC.

This chain links TRBV29-1 with TRBJ2-7; D unresolved. V lost 3 bases and J 0 bases, leaving 12 bases between the germline ends. Germline V CDR1 and CDR2: SQVTM, ANQGSEA. The CDR3 sequence is 14 residues long. The CDR3, as DNA: TGCAGCGTTGAGGGTGCGTTTAGCTCCTACGAGCAGTACTTC. Translating gives CSVEGAFSSYEQYF.

The chain employs TRBV4-1 and TRBJ1-4, with no clear D. CDR1 MGHRA and CDR2 YSYEKL come from the germline V gene. The CDR3 runs 15 residues. Trimming cost V 4 bases and J 7 bases, with 16 bases left between them. This CDR3 is CASSPSTGEGEKLFF. CDR3 DNA: TGCGCCAGCAGCCCCTCGACCGGGGAAGGTGAAAAACTGTTTTTT.